The clone carrying this TCR beta chain was recorded once. Its antigen is currently unknown. Researchers ran the PCR with 60 Vbeta and 13 Jbeta primers. Sequenced by immunoSEQ multiplex PCR; TCRdb stores in-frame clones only, minus some. The sample shows over 150,000 clones, about four fifths of them seen only once. This entry is derived from a study of cytomegalovirus exposure and HLA in healthy donors. Study observations and caveats: Later analysis identified a missense DCLRE1C variant that was linked to TCR beta V- and J-gene trimming.

Germline V gene data show CDR1 as SEHNR and CDR2 as FQNEAQ (reference sequence). The ends were cut back, 5 bases at V and 8 bases at J, with 9 bases in the middle. The CDR3 is made up of 12 amino acids. Sequencing was done on a sample of PBMCs. The chain recombines TRBV7-9 with TRBJ1-4; unclear D gene. The clonotype comes from a male donor in good health and CMV-seropositive. CDR3 bases: TGTGCCAGCAGCCCGGGCGGGGAAAAACTGTTTTTT. Translated, it gives CASSPGGEKLFF.